Below are 19 T cell receptor beta chains sequenced from a single sample in a study of blood T cell repertoires in COVID-19 (dated by TCRdb to 2020 to 2021). The library was obtained by the immunoSEQ multiplex PCR assay. TCRdb's version of the immuneACCESS table is confined to in-frame rearrangements and falls short of the full clone set. An unresolved V gene accounts for under half of the shortfall where checked; the remainder is of unknown origin. Here the sample has 430,000 or so clones; roughly 90% occur a single time. The top ten clonotypes cover roughly 0.76% of the sample. Sequencing was performed on peripheral blood. The receptor source for this set is a man between 18 and 35 years old with COVID-19, enrolled during active disease.

The chain carries TRBV27 and TRBJ2-2, with 8 positions matching TRBD2. The CDR3 is 17 residues long. V shed 0 bases and J 11 bases; nucleotides not matched to a gene: 14. CDR1 and CDR2 from the germline V gene are MNHEY and SMNVEV (reference sequence). CDR3 DNA: TGTGCCAGCAGTTTATCGACCGGAACGGGAGGGCGTAGAGAGCTGTTTTTT. It encodes CASSLSTGTGGRRELFF.

The chain has TRBV5-4 and TRBJ1-4; 8 bases map to TRBD1. V dropped 4 bases and J dropped 7; count of bases not matched to a gene: 9. The V gene's germline CDR1 is SGHNT and CDR2 YYREEE (reference sequence). The CDR3 spans 15 residues. The CDR3 region is CASSPGGQGGEKLFF. The DNA for the CDR3 is TGTGCCAGCAGCCCAGGCGGACAGGGAGGTGAAAAACTGTTTTTT.

V usage is TRBV9 and J usage is TRBJ1-2; D remains ambiguous. Germline assignment: CDR1 SGDLS and CDR2 YYNGEE. The CDR3 extends over 12 amino acids. Trimming stripped 3 bases from V and 8 bases from J, with 11 bases between. The CDR3 spells CASSADSGGYTF. The CDR3 nucleotides read TGTGCCAGCAGCGCCGACTCTGGCGGCTACACCTTC.

The chain is built from TRBV5-1 and TRBJ2-1; the D gene is possibly TRBD2 (5 bases). From germline, CDR1 is SGHRS and CDR2 YFSETQ. The CDR3 extends over 12 amino acids. Trimming pared 2 bases from V and 9 bases from J, leaving 9 bases between. The DNA for the CDR3 is TGCGCCAGCAGCTTTAGCGTTGGTGAGCAGTTCTTC. Amino acids: CASSFSVGEQFF.

This CDR3 reads CASSLGLAGGCLYEQYF. The CDR3 DNA reads as TGCGCCAGCAGCTTGGGACTAGCGGGAGGGTGTCTCTACGAGCAGTACTTC. The V gene is TRBV23-1, the J gene TRBJ2-7; 16 bases fit TRBD2. TRBV23-1 is an ORF; its function is uncertain. V lost 6 bases, J lost 3 bases, and 8 bases stayed unmatched. This CDR3 has 17 amino acids.

The V gene is TRBV5-1, the J gene TRBJ2-7; tentative D call: TRBD2 (6 bases). The germline CDR1 and CDR2 sequences are SGHRS and YFSETQ. This CDR3 comprises 17 residues. The ends were cut back, 0 bases at V and 3 bases at J, with 19 bases in the middle. The CDR3 DNA sequence: TGCGCCAGCAGCTTGGTTCGAGTGGGCGGGGCCGGCTACGAGCAGTACTTC. This encodes CASSLVRVGGAGYEQYF.

V gene TRBV2 combines with J gene TRBJ2-5; D is unclear. The CDR3 spans 14 residues. V was cut by 3 bases and J by 4 bases, with 12 bases left in between. Germline V gene sequence: CDR1 SNHLY, CDR2 FYNNEI. For the CDR3, the DNA is TGTGCCAGCAGTGATATCCTGAGGTCAGAGACCCAGTACTTC. This encodes CASSDILRSETQYF.

This clone was detected only a few times. V is TRBV7-9 and J is TRBJ2-1, with D maybe TRBD2 (6 bases). The V gene lost 2 bases and the J gene lost 5 bases, with 16 bases spanning the gap. Germline CDR1 and CDR2: SEHNR and FQNEAQ (reference sequence). The CDR3 consists of 16 residues. CDR3 sequence: CASSLRRARDDNEQFF. The CDR3 DNA sequence: TGTGCCAGCAGCTTACGGAGGGCTAGGGATGACAATGAGCAGTTCTTC. The entire variable domain, with the rest obtained from reference TRBV7-9 and TRBJ2-1, is as follows: DTGVSQNPRHKITKRGQNVTFRCDPISEHNRLYWYRQTLGQGPEFLTYFQNEAQLEKSRLLSDRFSAERPKGSFSTLEIQRTEQGDSAMYLCASSLRRARDDNEQFFGPGTRLTVL.

This chain uses TRBV5-4 with TRBJ2-1; TRBD2 matches at 9 bases. CDR3 length: 17 residues. The V and J ends lost 0 bases and 9 bases, in that order; junction bases with no gene match: 13. Germline CDR1 reads SGHNT; CDR2 reads YYREEE (reference sequence). The chain's CDR3 is CASSLDGGRAAWAEQFF. The CDR3 DNA reads TGTGCCAGCAGCTTGGACGGCGGGAGGGCCGCGTGGGCTGAGCAGTTCTTC. Full variable domain (outside the CDR3, taken from reference TRBV5-4 and TRBJ2-1): ETGVTQSPTHLIKTRGQQVTLRCSSQSGHNTVSWYQQALGQGPQFIFQYYREEENGRGNFPPRFSGLQFPNYSSELNVNALELDDSALYLCASSLDGGRAAWAEQFFGPGTRLTVL.

The genes are TRBV19 and TRBJ2-1; 9 bases align to TRBD1. CDR1 LNHDA and CDR2 SQIVND come from the germline V gene (reference sequence). CDR3 length: 15 amino acids. J was trimmed by 7 bases and V by 5 bases; bases with no gene match: 9. In nucleotides, the CDR3 is TGTGCCAGTAGTCCCAGGACAGGGGAGTGGAATGAGCAGTTCTTC. This sequence encodes CASSPRTGEWNEQFF.

The V and J genes are TRBV18 and TRBJ1-6, with D unresolved. Trimming removed 0 bases from V and 10 bases from J, with 7 bases in between. This CDR3 spans 13 amino acids. Germline V CDR1 and CDR2: KGHSH, LQKENI. CDR3 coding DNA: TGTGCCAGCTCACCACCCGGGGAATCACCCCTCCACTTT. Its translation: CASSPPGESPLHF.

J is TRBJ2-3 and V is TRBV5-1, with TRBD2 matching 11 bases. Germline loops: CDR1 SGHRS, CDR2 YFSETQ. This CDR3 region has 16 residues. After removal of 3 bases from V and 1 base from J, the junction contained 4 bases not matched to a gene. This CDR3 is CASSYYSGGGTDTQYF. As DNA, the CDR3 is TGCGCCAGCAGCTACTATAGCGGGGGGGGCACAGATACGCAGTATTTT.

The genes are TRBV5-1 and TRBJ1-3, with D uncertain. CDR3 length: 13 residues. CDR1 is SGHRS and CDR2 is YFSETQ in the germline V gene. V lost 2 bases, J lost 4 bases, and 7 bases lay in between. Here the CDR3 reads CASSLSSGNTIYF. The CDR3 DNA reads as TGCGCCAGCAGCTTATCGAGCGGAAACACCATATATTTT. The variable domain in full, completed from reference TRBV5-1 and TRBJ1-3, reads KAGVTQTPRYLIKTRGQQVTLSCSPISGHRSVSWYQQTPGQGLQFLFEYFSETQRNKGNFPGRFSGRQFSNSRSEMNVSTLELGDSALYLCASSLSSGNTIYFGEGSWLTVV.

V gene TRBV18 combines with J gene TRBJ1-2; no definite D call. Between the trimmed V and J ends, which lost 6 bases and 4 bases, there was a span of 12 bases. Germline V gives CDR1 KGHSH, CDR2 LQKENI. This CDR3 region has 13 residues. As DNA, the CDR3 is TGTGCCAGCTCCCCCGGGGAGTCCTATGGCTACACCTTC. Its translation: CASSPGESYGYTF.

J is TRBJ2-7 and V is TRBV27; D ambiguous. Per the germline V gene, CDR1 is MNHEY and CDR2 is SMNVEV (reference sequence). V was shortened by 5 bases and J by 2 bases, with 13 bases between the two germline ends. The CDR3 is made up of 14 amino acids. For the CDR3, the DNA is TGTGCCAGCAGTGGTTCAGTACCTCCCTACGAGCAGTACTTC. Translated: CASSGSVPPYEQYF.

The CDR3 loop is CASSLPESSYEQYF. CDR3 nucleotide sequence: TGTGCCAGCAGCTTGCCCGAGTCCTCCTACGAGCAGTACTTC. V gene TRBV5-6 combines with J gene TRBJ2-7; D remains unclear. The CDR3 runs to 14 residues. V dropped 1 base and J dropped 0 bases, with 8 bases sitting between them. Germline loops: CDR1 SGHDT, CDR2 YYEEEE.

V and J are TRBV28 and TRBJ1-6, with 10 nucleotides matching TRBD1. J gave up 9 bases and V 2 bases, and 7 bases lay outside the gene matches. The CDR3 spans 16 residues. Looked up from germline, CDR1 is MDHEN and CDR2 is SYDVKM. For the CDR3, the DNA is TGTGCCAGCAGTTTACACCACGGACAGGGGGTTTCACCCCTCCACTTT. Translating gives CASSLHHGQGVSPLHF.

The chain carries TRBV2 and TRBJ1-2; a possible D gene is TRBD1 (5 bases). Germline lookup yields CDR1 SNHLY and CDR2 FYNNEI. The CDR3 consists of 12 residues. V lost 6 bases to trimming and J lost 5 bases, with 10 bases between them. The CDR3 loop reads CASSTTVYGYTF. The CDR3, as DNA: TGTGCCAGCAGCACGACAGTGTATGGCTACACCTTC.

The V and J genes are TRBV5-1 and TRBJ1-6; 8 positions agree with TRBD1. Germline V gives CDR1 SGHRS, CDR2 YFSETQ. The CDR3 runs 16 residues. The V segment lost 3 bases and the J segment 6 bases; nucleotides outside the gene matches: 8. CDR3 nucleotide sequence: TGCGCCAGCAGCTCTACCGGGACAGGCTTTAATTCACCCCTCCACTTT. This translates into CASSSTGTGFNSPLHF.